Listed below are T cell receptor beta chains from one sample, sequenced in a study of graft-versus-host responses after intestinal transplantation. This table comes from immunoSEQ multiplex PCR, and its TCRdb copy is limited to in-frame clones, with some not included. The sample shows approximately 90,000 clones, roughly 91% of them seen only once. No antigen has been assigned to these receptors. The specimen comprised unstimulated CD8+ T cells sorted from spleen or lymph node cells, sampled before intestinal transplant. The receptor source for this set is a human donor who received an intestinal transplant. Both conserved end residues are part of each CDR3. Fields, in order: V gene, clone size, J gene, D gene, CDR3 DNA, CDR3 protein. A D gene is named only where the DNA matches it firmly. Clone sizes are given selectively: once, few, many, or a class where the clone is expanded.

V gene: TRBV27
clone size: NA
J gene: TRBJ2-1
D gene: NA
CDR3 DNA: TGTGCCAGCAGTTACGGGAGCTCCTACAATGAGCAGTTCTTC
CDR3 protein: CASSYGSSYNEQFF

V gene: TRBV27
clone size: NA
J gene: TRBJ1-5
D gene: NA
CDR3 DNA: TGTGCCAGCAGTTTGGGTCAGGGCAATCAGCCCCAGCATTTT
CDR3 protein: CASSLGQGNQPQHF

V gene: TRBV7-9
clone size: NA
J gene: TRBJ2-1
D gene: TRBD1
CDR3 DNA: TGTGCCAGCAGCTTCGGACAGGGGGGACGAGATGAGCAGTTCTTC
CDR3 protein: CASSFGQGGRDEQFF

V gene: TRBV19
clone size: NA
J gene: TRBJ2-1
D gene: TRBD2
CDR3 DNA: TGTGCCAGTAGTGAGGTAGCGGGGGGACAGTTCTTC
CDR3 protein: CASSEVAGGQFF

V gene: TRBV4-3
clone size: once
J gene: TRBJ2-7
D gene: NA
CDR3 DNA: TGCGCCAGCAGCCCGGAGGGGTCGAGCTCCTACGAGCAGTACTTC
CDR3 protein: CASSPEGSSSYEQYF

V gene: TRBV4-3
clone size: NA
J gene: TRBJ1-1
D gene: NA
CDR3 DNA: TGCGCCAGCAGCCAGGGGGGGTCGGGGACTGAAGCTTTCTTT
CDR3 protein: CASSQGGSGTEAFF

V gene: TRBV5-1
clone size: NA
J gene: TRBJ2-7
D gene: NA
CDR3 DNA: TGCGCCAGCAGCCTAGGACAAGAGCAGTACTTC
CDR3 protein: CASSLGQEQYF

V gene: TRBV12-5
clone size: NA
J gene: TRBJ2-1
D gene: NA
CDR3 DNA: TGTGCTAGTGGTTCCATCATCAATGAGCAGTTCTTC
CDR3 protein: CASGSIINEQFF

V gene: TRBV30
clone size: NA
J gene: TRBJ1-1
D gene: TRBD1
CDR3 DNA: TGTGCCTGGAGCCGGGACAGGGGACATGAAGCTTTCTTT
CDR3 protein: CAWSRDRGHEAFF

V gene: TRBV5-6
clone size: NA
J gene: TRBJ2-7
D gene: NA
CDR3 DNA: TGTGCCAGCAGCTTGGTGGTGGGGCTCACCGGAATGAGCTCCTACGAGCAGTACTTC
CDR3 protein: CASSLVVGLTGMSSYEQYF

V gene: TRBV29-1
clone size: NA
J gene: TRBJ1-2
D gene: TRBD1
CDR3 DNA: TGCAGCGTTGAGGCAGGGGGCATGTACGGCTACACCTTC
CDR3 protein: CSVEAGGMYGYTF

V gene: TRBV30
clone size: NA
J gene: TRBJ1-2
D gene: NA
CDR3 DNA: TGTGCCTGGAGTGTCCTACAGGCCACTAACTATGGCTACACCTTC
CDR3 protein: CAWSVLQATNYGYTF

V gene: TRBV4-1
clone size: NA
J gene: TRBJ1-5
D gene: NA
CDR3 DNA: TGCGCCAGCAGCCAAGATGGAGGGGATTTTCGTAGCAATCAGCCCCAGCATTTT
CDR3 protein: CASSQDGGDFRSNQPQHF

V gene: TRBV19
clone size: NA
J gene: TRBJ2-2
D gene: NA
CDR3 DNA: TGTGCCAGTAGTATAGGCGGGGCGGGGACCGGGGAGCTGTTTTTT
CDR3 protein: CASSIGGAGTGELFF

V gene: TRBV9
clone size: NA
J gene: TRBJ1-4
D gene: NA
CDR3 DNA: TGTGCCAGCTCAGTCGCAACTAATGAAAAACTGTTTTTT
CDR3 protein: CASSVATNEKLFF

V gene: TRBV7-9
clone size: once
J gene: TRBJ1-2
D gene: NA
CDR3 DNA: TGTGCCAGCAGCTTATCGACAGGCAACTATGGCTACACCTTC
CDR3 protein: CASSLSTGNYGYTF

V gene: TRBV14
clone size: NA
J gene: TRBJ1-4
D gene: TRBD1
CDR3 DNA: TGTGCCAGCCGGGGACAGGGGGATGAAAAACTGTTTTTT
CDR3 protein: CASRGQGDEKLFF

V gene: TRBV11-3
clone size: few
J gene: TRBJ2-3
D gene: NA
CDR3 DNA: TGTGCCAGCAGCCCAGACTGGGGGGGCGATACGCAGTATTTT
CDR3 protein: CASSPDWGGDTQYF

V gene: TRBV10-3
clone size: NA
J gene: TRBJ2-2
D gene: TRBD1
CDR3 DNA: TGTGCCACCTGTAGAGGGACAGCGAACACCGGGGAGCTGTTTTTT
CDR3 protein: CATCRGTANTGELFF

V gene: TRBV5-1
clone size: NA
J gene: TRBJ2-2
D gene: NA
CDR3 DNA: TGCGCCAGCAAAGGCACAGGCCGCGTGGTTACCACCGGGGAGCTGTTTTTT
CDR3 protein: CASKGTGRVVTTGELFF

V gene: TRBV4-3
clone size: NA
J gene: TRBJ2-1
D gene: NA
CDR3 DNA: TGCGCCAGCAGCCAAAGCGCCTACAATGAGCAGTTCTTC
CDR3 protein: CASSQSAYNEQFF

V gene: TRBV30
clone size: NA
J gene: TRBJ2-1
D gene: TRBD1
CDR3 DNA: TGTGCCTGGAGCGAGACAGGGGGCTTTGAGCAGTTCTTC
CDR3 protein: CAWSETGGFEQFF

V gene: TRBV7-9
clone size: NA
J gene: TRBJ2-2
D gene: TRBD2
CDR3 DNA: TGTGCCAGCAGCTTTGGGGACTACAACACCGGGGAGCTGTTTTTT
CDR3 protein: CASSFGDYNTGELFF